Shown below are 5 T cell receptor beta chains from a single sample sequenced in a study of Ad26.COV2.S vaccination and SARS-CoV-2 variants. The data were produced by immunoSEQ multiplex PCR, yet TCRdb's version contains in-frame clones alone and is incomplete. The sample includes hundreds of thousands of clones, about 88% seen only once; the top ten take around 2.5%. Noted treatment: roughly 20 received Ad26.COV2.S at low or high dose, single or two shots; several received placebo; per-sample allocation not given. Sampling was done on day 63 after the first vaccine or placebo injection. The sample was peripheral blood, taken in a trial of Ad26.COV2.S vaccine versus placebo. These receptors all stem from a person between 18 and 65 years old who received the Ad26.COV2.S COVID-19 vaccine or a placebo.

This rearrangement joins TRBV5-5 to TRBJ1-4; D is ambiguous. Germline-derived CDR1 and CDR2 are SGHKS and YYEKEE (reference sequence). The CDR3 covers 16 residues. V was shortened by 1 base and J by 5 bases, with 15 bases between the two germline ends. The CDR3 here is CASSLSLRPINEKLFF. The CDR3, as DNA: TGTGCCAGCAGCTTGAGTCTGCGACCGATAAATGAAAAACTGTTTTTT.

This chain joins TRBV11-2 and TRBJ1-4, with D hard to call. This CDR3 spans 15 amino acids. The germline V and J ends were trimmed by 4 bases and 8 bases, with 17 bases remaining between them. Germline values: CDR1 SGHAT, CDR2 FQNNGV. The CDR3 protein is CASSSRPDFGEKLFF. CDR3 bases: TGTGCCAGCAGCTCCAGACCCGACTTCGGGGAAAAACTGTTTTTT.

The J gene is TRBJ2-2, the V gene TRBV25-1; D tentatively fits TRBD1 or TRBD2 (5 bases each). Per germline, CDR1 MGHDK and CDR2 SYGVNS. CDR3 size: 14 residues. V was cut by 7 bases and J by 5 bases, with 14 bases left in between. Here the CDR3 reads CASTGPVGTGELFF. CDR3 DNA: TGTGCCAGCACGGGACCCGTAGGGACCGGGGAGCTGTTTTTT.

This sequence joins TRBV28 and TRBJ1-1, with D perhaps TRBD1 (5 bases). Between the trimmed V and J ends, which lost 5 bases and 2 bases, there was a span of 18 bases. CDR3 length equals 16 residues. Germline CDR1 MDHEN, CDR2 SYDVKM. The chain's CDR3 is CASSLASGTFNTEAFF. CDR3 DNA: TGTGCCAGCAGTCTCGCGTCCGGGACGTTTAACACTGAAGCTTTCTTT.

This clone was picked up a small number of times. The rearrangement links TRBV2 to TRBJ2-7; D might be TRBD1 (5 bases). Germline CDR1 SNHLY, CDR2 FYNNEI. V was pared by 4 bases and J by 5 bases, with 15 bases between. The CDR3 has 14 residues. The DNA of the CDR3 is TGTGCCAGCAGTGTTTCAGGGCAGACTGACGAGCAGTACTTC. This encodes CASSVSGQTDEQYF.